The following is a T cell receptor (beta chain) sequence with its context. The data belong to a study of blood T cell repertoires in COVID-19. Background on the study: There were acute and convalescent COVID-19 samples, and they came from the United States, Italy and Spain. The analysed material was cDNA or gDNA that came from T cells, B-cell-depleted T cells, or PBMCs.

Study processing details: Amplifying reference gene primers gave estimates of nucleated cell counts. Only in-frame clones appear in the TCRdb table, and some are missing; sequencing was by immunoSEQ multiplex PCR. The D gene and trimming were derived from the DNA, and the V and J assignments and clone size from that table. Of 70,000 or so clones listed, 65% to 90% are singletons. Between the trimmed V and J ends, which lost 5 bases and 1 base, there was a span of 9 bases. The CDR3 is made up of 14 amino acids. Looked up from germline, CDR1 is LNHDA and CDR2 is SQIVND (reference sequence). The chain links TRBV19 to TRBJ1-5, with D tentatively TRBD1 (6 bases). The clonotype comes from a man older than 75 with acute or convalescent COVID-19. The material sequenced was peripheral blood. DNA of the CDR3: TGTGCCAGTAGTTTACAGGGAAGCAATCAGCCCCAGCATTTT. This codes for CASSLQGSNQPQHF.